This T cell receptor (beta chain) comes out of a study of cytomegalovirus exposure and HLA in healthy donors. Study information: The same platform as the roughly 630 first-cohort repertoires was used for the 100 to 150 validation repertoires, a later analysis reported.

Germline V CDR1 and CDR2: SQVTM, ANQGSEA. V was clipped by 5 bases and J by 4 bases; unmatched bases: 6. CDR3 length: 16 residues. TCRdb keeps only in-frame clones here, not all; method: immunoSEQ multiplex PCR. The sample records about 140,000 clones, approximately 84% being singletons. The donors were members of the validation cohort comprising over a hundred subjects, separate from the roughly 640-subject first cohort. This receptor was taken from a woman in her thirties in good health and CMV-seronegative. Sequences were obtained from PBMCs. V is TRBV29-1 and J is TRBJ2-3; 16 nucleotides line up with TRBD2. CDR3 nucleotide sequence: TGCAGCGTTAAAGGGACTAGCGGGGGGGCCCCAGATACGCAGTATTTT. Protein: CSVKGTSGGAPDTQYF.